This T cell receptor (beta chain) emerged from a study of technical replicates of blood from a few donors. Clones were sequenced by immunoSEQ multiplex PCR, and TCRdb holds only the in-frame ones, with some missing. Among roughly 87,000 clones listed, 91% were seen once. CDR3 length: 15 amino acids. Unmatched junction bases numbered 8, after V lost 5 bases and J lost 2 bases. Germline CDR1 and CDR2: SGHTA and FQGNSA. Sequenced: T cells isolated from PBMCs. This sequence originates from a human donor in good health. This chain connects TRBV7-2 to TRBJ2-5, with 7 nucleotides matching TRBD2. The CDR3: CASSGYLAEQETQYF. The CDR3 bases are TGTGCCAGCAGCGGTTACCTAGCGGAACAAGAGACCCAGTACTTC. Supplemented by reference TRBV7-2 and TRBJ2-5, the full variable domain reads GAGVSQSPSNKVTEKGKDVELRCDPISGHTALYWYRQSLGQGLEFLIYFQGNSAPDKSGLPSDRFSAERTGGSVSTLTIQRTQQEDSAVYLCASSGYLAEQETQYFGPGTRLLVL.